Each of the 17 T cell receptor beta chains below was sequenced from the same sample in a study of CD8+CD57+ T cells in acquired aplastic anemia. All sequencing subjects had displayed CD8+CD57+ cell expansion on flow cytometry. Profiling that covered TCR beta VDJ and CDR3 relied on genomic DNA as its template. MiXCR was run by TCRdb on the reads, yielding one entry per CDR3 protein. The top ten clones hold under 60% of a sample with some 200,000 distinct CDR3 sequences, approximately 65% of them seen once. Sample: sorted CD4+, CD8+, or CD8+CD57+ T cells (not recorded which) from PBMCs. Receptor source: a human donor with aplastic anemia.

The genes are TRBV29-1 and TRBJ2-7; 7 bases agree with TRBD2. The DNA matches TRBJ2-5 better at its end, which makes the J call doubtful. Germline loops: CDR1 SQVTM, CDR2 ANQGSEA. CDR3 length equals 13 residues. CDR3 DNA sequence: TGCAGCGTTGTTGGGGGACTATGCGAGACCCAGTACTTC. It yields the protein CSVVGGLCETQYF.

The V gene is TRBV10-3, the J gene TRBJ2-3; either TRBD1 or TRBD2 may supply D (5 bases each). Trimming pared 6 bases from V and 0 bases from J, leaving 13 bases between. The CDR3 consists of 15 residues. Germline assignment: CDR1 ENHRY and CDR2 SYGVKD. DNA of the CDR3: TGTGCCATCAGCTCCGGGGCACCTAGCACAGATACGCAGTATTTT. Its protein product is CAISSGAPSTDTQYF.

Remarks on this clonotype: One base away lies a much larger clone, so this may be a sequencing read error. This sequence joins TRBV6-2 or TRBV6-3 and TRBJ1-5; D call uncertain. With 2 bases removed from V and 0 bases from J, the gap between germline ends came to 8 bases. This CDR3 comprises 15 residues. Germline V gene sequence: CDR1 MNHEY, CDR2 SVGEGT. CDR3 sequence reads: CASSYSPDSNQPQHF. DNA of the CDR3: TGTGCCAGCAGTTACAGTCCGGATAGCAATCAGCCCCAGCATTTT.

The V gene is TRBV24-1, the J gene TRBJ2-1; D unresolved. The CDR3 extends over 15 amino acids. V lost 4 bases, J lost 0 bases, and 9 bases lay in between. CDR1 is KGHDR, CDR2 SFDVKD, per germline. The CDR3 bases are TGTGCCACCAGTGAAGGATCCTTCTCCTACAATGAGCAGTTCTTC. Protein sequence: CATSEGSFSYNEQFF.

This rearrangement joins TRBV7-2 to TRBJ1-4; D is uncertain. Trimming stripped 2 bases from V and 3 bases from J, with 7 bases between. CDR3 size: 14 residues. The germline CDR1 and CDR2 sequences are SGHTA and FQGNSA. CDR3 loop: CASSLSQANEKLFF. CDR3 coding DNA: TGTGCCAGCAGCTTAAGCCAGGCTAATGAAAAACTGTTTTTT.

V usage is TRBV2 and J usage is TRBJ2-3; the match to TRBD2 covers 9 bases. The CDR3 is 16 residues long. Germline V gene data show CDR1 as SNHLY and CDR2 as FYNNEI. V lost 6 bases to trimming and J lost 6 bases; unmatched junction nucleotides: 13. This chain's CDR3 is CASSQSQRGVWDTQYF. In DNA, the CDR3 is TGTGCCAGCAGCCAATCCCAGCGGGGGGTCTGGGATACGCAGTATTTT.

A note on this clonotype: A junction end diverges from the germline sequence, so it may reflect a read error. The chain joins TRBV7-3 to TRBJ2-5; 7 bases are a match to TRBD1. Germline CDR1 SGHTA, CDR2 FQGTGA. CDR3 length: 15 amino acids. CDR3 DNA: TGTGCCAGCAGCCCAACCGGGGACAGACAAGAGTCCCAGTACTTC. Residues: CASSPTGDRQESQYF.

CDR3 nucleotide sequence: TGTGCCAGCAGTTTAGGAGGCTCGTGGGAGCAGTACTTC. It specifies CASSLGGSWEQYF. The chain joins TRBV12-3 or TRBV12-4 to TRBJ2-7; D is unresolved. V was pared by 1 base and J by 7 bases, with 11 bases between. There are 13 residues in the CDR3.

The rearrangement uses TRBV14 and TRBJ2-7; D remains unclear. The CDR3 consists of 13 residues. Germline lookup yields CDR1 SGHDN and CDR2 FVKESK. The V end was cut by 1 base, the J end by 3 bases, with 7 bases between. CDR3 protein: CASSQGVSYEQYF. CDR3 nucleotide sequence: TGTGCCAGCAGCCAAGGCGTGAGCTACGAGCAGTACTTC.

This clonotype has only a few counts. The chain links TRBV9 to TRBJ1-1; 7 nucleotides line up with TRBD1. The CDR3 sequence is 16 residues long. Germline CDR1 is SGDLS and CDR2 is YYNGEE. Germline trimming cut 4 bases from V and 5 bases from J; bases unmatched to any gene: 14. CDR3 nucleotide sequence: TGTGCCAGCAGCCCGGAGACCGCAGGGGGAAGAACTGAAGCTTTCTTT. Translating it yields CASSPETAGGRTEAFF.

This chain uses TRBV5-4 with TRBJ2-3; unclear D gene. The CDR3 consists of 11 residues. Germline lookup yields CDR1 SGHNT and CDR2 YYREEE (reference sequence). Trimming left V 2 bases short and J 11 bases short, with 9 bases between. The CDR3 nucleotides are TGTGCCAGCAGCTTTTACAATGAGCAGTATTTT. Protein sequence: CASSFYNEQYF.

The chain has TRBV7-2 and TRBJ1-6, with 7 bases fitting TRBD1. The CDR3 has 15 amino acids. Germline loops: CDR1 SGHTA, CDR2 FQGNSA. V lost 6 bases to trimming and J lost 5 bases; unmatched junction nucleotides: 7. CDR3 sequence: CASRIGQENNSPLHF. The CDR3 bases are TGTGCCAGCAGGATCGGACAGGAGAATAATTCACCCCTCCACTTT. The whole variable domain, remainder taken from reference TRBV7-2 and TRBJ1-6, is GAGVSQSPSNKVTEKGKDVELRCDPISGHTALYWYRQSLGQGLEFLIYFQGNSAPDKSGLPSDRFSAERTGGSVSTLTIQRTQQEDSAVYLCASRIGQENNSPLHFGNGTRLTVT.

This chain joins TRBV5-6 and TRBJ1-5; D possibly corresponds to TRBD1 (6 bases). Looked up from germline, CDR1 is SGHDT and CDR2 is YYEEEE. Trimming pared 3 bases from V and 7 bases from J, leaving 11 bases between. This CDR3 has 13 residues. Here the CDR3 DNA reads TGTGCCAGCAGCTCTGGACAGTACCAGCCCCAGCATTTT. Its translation: CASSSGQYQPQHF.

Points on this clonotype: One junction end does not reproduce the germline sequence, and a read error may be involved. This chain joins TRBV7-6 and TRBJ2-1; weak D call: TRBD1 (5 bases). Germline V gene data show CDR1 as SGHVS and CDR2 as FNYEAQ. CDR3 length: 17 residues. The CDR3 protein is CASSLVWGASPYNEQSF. The DNA of the CDR3 is TGTGCCAGCAGCTTAGTTTGGGGCGCGTCCCCCTACAATGAGCAGTCCTTC.

The V and J genes are TRBV19 and TRBJ2-5, with D perhaps matching TRBD2 (7 bases). This CDR3 region has 14 residues. Germline V CDR1 and CDR2: LNHDA, SQIVND (reference sequence). The CDR3 here is CARGGPGRQETQYF. CDR3 nucleotides: TGTGCGAGGGGGGGACCGGGGCGACAGGAGACCCAGTACTTC.

This clonotype was recorded a few times. This rearrangement joins TRBV7-3 to TRBJ2-1; D possibly corresponds to TRBD2 (6 bases). This CDR3 contains 14 residues. Germline V gene data show CDR1 as SGHTA and CDR2 as FQGTGA. The V end was cut by 6 bases, the J end by 1 base, with 10 bases between. DNA of the CDR3: TGTGCCAGCAGGGTCAGCGGGTCCTACAATGAGCAGTTCTTC. It translates to CASRVSGSYNEQFF.

Only a few counts were recorded for this clonotype. The chain joins TRBV5-1 to TRBJ2-7; TRBD1 might be the D (6 bases). The CDR3 is 13 residues long. Germline loops: CDR1 SGHRS, CDR2 YFSETQ. V was shortened by 4 bases and J by 3 bases, with 11 bases between the two germline ends. The chain's CDR3 is CASSRDTLYEQYF. The CDR3 DNA is TGCGCCAGCAGCAGGGACACCCTCTACGAGCAGTACTTC.